The T cell receptor (beta chain) described here comes from a study of blood T cells in healthy people across ages. General study findings and limits: Naive and antigen-experienced cells could not be conclusively compared, given unsorted PBMCs. Samples with more naive T cells showed higher observed beta diversity.

This CDR3 region has 15 residues. V was pared by 5 bases and J by 4 bases, with 6 bases of the junction left unmatched. Germline CDR1 reads MNHNY; CDR2 reads SVGAGI (reference sequence). Primers used in a second PCR of about 6 to 11 cycles were a sample-barcoded 5' primer and a J-beta primer mix. With 12 random nucleotides, a template-switch adaptor tagged each individual cDNA molecule. Each CDR3 protein is one row after TCRdb ran MiXCR on the 5' RACE reads. This repertoire shows over 600,000 distinct CDR3 sequences, about 21% found once; its top ten account for roughly 3.6%. Comments on this clonotype: The antigen remains undetermined.

This clonotype originated in a man in his sixties or seventies in good health. Material for sequencing was blood. V is TRBV6-6 and J is TRBJ2-5; 11 bases line up with TRBD2. CDR3 region: CASSHGTSGGETQYF. CDR3 DNA sequence: TGTGCCAGCAGTCACGGGACTAGCGGTGGAGAGACCCAGTACTTC.